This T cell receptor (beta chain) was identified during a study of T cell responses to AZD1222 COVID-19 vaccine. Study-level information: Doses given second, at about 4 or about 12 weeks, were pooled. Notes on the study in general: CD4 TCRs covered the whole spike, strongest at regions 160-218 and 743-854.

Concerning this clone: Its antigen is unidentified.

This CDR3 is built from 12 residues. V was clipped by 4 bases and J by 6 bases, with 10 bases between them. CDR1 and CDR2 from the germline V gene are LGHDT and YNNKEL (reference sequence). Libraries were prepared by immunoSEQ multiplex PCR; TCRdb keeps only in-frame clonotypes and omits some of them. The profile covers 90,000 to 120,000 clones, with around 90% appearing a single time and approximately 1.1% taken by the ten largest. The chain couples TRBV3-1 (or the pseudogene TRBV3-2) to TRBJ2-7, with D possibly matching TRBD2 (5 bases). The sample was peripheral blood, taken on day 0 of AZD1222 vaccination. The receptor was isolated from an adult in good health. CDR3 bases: TGTGCCAGCAGCCCAGTCGAGGGCGAGCAGTACTTC. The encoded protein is CASSPVEGEQYF.